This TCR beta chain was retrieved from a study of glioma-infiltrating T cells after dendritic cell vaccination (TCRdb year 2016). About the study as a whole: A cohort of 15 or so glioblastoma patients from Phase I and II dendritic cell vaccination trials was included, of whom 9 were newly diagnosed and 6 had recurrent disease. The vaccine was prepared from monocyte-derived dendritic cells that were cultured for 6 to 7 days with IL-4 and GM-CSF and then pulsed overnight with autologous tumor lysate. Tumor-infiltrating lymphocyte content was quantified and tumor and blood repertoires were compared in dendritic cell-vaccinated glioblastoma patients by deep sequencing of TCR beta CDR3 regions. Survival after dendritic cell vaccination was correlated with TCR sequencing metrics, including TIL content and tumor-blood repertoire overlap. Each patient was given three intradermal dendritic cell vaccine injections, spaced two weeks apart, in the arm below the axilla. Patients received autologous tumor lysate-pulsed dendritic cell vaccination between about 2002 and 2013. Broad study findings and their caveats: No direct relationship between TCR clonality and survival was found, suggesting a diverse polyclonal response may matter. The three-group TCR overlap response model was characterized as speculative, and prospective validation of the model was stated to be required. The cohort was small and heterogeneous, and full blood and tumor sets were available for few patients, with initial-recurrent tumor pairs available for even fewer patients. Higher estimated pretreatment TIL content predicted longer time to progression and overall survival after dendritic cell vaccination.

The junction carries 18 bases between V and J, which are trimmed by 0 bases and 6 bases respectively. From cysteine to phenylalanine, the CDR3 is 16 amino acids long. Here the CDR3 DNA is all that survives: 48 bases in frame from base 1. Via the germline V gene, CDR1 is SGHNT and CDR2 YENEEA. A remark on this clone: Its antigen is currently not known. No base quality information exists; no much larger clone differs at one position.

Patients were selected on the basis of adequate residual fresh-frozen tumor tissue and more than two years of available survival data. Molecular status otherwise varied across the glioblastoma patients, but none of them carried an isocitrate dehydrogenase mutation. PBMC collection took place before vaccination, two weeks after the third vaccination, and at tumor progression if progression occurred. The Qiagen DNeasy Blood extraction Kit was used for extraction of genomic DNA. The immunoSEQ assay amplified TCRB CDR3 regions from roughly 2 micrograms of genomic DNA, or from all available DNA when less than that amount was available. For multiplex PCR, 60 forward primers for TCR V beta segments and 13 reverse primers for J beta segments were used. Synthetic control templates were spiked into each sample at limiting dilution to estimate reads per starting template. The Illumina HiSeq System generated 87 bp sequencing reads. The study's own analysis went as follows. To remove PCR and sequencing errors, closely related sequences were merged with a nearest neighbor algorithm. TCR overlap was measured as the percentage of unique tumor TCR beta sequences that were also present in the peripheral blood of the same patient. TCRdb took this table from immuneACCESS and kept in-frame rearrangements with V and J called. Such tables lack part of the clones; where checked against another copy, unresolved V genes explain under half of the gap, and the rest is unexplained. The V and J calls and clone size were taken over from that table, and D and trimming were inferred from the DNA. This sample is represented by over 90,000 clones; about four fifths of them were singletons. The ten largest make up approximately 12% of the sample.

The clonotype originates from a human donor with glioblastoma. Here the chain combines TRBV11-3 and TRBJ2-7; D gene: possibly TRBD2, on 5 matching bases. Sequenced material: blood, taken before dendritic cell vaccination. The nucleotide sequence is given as TGTGCCAGCAGCTTAGAGAGCGGCCCGGCTACGAGCGAGCAGTACTTC. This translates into CASSLESGPATSEQYF.